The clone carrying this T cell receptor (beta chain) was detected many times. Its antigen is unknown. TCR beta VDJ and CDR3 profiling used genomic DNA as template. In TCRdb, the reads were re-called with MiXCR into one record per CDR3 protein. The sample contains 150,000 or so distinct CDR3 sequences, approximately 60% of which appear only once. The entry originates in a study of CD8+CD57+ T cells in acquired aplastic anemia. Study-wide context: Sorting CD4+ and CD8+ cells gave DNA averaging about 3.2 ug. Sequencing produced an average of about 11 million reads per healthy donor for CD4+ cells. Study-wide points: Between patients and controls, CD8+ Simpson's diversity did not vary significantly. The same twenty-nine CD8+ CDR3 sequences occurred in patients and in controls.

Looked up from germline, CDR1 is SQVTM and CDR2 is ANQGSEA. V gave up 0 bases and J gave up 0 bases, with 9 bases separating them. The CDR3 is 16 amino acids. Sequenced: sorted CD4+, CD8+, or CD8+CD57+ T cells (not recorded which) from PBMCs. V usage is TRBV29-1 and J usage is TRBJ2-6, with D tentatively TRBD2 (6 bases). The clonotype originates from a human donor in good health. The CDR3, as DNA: TGCAGCGTTGAAGACTGGGGGGACTCTGGGGCCAACGTCCTGACTTTC. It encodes CSVEDWGDSGANVLTF.